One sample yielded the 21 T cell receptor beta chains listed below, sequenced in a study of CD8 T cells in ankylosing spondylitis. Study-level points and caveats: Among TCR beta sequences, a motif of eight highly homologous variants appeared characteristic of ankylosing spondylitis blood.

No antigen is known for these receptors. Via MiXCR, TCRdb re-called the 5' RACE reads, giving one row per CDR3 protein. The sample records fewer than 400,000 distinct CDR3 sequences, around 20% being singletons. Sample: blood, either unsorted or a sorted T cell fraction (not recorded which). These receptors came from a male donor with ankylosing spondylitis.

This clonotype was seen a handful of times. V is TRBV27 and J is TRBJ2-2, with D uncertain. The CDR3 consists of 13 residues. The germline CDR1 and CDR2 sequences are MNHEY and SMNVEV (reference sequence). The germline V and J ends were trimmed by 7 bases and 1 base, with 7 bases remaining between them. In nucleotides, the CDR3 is TGTGCCAGCACGTCCAGGAACACCGGGGAGCTGTTTTTT. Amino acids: CASTSRNTGELFF.

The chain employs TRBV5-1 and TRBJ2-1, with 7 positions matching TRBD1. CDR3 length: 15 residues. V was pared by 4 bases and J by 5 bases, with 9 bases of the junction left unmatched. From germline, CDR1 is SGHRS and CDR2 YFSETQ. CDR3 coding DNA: TGCGCCAGCAGCCGACAGGGCCTGTACCACAATGAGCAGTTCTTC. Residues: CASSRQGLYHNEQFF. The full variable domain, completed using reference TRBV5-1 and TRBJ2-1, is KAGVTQTPRYLIKTRGQQVTLSCSPISGHRSVSWYQQTPGQGLQFLFEYFSETQRNKGNFPGRFSGRQFSNSRSEMNVSTLELGDSALYLCASSRQGLYHNEQFFGPGTRLTVL.

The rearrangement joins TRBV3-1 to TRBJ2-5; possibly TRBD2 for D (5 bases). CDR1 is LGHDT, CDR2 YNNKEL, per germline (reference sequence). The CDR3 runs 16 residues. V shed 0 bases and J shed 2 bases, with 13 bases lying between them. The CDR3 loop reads CASSQEFGVLQETQYF. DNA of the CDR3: TGTGCCAGCAGCCAAGAATTCGGGGTGCTACAAGAGACCCAGTACTTC.

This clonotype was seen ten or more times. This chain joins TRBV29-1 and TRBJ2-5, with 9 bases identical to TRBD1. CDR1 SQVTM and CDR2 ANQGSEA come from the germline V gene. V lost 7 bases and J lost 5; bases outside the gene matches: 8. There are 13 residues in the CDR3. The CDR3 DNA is TGCAGCGCGAGGGACAGGGTGACGGAGACCCAGTACTTC. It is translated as CSARDRVTETQYF.

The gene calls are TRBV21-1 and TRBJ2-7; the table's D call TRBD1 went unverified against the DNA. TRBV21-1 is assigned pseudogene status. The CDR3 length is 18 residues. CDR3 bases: TGTGCCAGCAGCATGGGACAGGGGCGAAGGACTAGTAGGGACGAGCAGTACTTC. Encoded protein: CASSMGQGRRTSRDEQYF.

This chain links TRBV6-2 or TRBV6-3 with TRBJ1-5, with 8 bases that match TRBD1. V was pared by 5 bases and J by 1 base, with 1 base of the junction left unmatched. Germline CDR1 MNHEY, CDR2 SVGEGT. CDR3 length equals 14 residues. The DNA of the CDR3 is TGTGCCAGCAGTCAGGGGGCGAGCAATCAGCCCCAGCATTTT. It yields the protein CASSQGASNQPQHF.

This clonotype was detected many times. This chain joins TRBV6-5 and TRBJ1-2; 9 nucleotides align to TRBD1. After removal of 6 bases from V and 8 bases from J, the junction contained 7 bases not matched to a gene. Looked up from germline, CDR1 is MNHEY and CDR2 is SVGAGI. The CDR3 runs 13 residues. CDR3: CASSYDRGEGYTF. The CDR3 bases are TGTGCCAGCAGCTACGACAGGGGGGAAGGCTACACCTTC.

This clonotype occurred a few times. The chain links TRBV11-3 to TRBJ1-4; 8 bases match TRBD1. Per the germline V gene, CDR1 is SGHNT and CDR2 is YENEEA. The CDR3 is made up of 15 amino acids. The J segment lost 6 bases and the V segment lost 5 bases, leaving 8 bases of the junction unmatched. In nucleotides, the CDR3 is TGTGCCAGCAGCAAGTCTGGGACAGGCTATGAAAAACTGTTTTTT. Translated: CASSKSGTGYEKLFF.

This chain's CDR3 is CASSWKGSGGYEQYF. The CDR3 DNA sequence: TGTGCCAGCAGCTGGAAAGGTAGCGGGGGCTACGAGCAGTACTTC. The V gene is TRBV5-4, the J gene TRBJ2-7, with 9 positions matching TRBD2. The CDR3 is 15 residues long. Trimming removed 3 bases from V and 3 bases from J; junction bases left unmatched: 7. Per the germline V gene, CDR1 is SGHNT and CDR2 is YYREEE (reference sequence).

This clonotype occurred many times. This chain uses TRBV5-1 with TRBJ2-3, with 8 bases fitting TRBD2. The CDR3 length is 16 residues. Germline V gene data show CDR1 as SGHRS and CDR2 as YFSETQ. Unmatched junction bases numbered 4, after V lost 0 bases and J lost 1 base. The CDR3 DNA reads TGCGCCAGCAGCTTGGAGTTGCGGGAGGGCACAGATACGCAGTATTTT. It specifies CASSLELREGTDTQYF.

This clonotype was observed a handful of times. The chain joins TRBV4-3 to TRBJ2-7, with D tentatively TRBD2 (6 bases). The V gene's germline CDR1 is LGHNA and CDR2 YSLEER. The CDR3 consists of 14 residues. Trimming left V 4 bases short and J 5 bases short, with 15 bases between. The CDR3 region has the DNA TGCGCCAGCAGCCTGGGAGGTTGGGGAAACGAGCAGTACTTC. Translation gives CASSLGGWGNEQYF.

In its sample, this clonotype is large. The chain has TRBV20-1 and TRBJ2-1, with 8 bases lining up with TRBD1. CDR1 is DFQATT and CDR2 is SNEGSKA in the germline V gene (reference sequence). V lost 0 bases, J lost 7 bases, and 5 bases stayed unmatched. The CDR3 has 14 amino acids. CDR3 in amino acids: CSARDWTGLNEQFF. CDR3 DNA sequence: TGCAGTGCTAGAGATTGGACAGGGTTAAATGAGCAGTTCTTC.

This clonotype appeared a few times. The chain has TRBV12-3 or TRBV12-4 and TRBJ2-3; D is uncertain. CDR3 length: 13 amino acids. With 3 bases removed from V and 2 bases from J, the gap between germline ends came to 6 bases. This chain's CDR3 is CASSFILTDTQYF. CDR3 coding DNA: TGTGCCAGCAGTTTCATCCTCACAGATACGCAGTATTTT.

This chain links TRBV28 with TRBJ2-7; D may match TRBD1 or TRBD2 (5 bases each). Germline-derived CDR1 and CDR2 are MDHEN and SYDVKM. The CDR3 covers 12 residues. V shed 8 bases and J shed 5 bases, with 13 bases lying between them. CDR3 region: CASLRGTHEQYF. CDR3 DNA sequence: TGTGCCAGCTTAAGAGGGACCCACGAGCAGTACTTC.

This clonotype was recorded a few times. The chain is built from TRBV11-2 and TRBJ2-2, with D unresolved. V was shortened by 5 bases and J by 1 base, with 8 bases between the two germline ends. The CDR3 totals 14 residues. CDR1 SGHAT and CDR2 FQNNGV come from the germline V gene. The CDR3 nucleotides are TGTGCCAGCAGCCCCCAGCGGAACACCGGGGAGCTGTTTTTT. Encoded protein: CASSPQRNTGELFF.

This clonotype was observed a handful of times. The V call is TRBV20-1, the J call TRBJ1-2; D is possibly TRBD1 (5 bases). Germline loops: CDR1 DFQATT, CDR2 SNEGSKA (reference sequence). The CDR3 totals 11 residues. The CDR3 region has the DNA TGCGGGACGGATGCTAACTATGGCTACACCTTC. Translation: CGTDANYGYTF.

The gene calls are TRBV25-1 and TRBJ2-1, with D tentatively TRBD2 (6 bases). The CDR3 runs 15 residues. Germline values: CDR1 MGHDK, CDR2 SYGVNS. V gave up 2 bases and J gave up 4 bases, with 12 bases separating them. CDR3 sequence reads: CASSEAGFRYNEQFF. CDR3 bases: TGTGCCAGCAGTGAAGCGGGATTTCGGTACAATGAGCAGTTCTTC.

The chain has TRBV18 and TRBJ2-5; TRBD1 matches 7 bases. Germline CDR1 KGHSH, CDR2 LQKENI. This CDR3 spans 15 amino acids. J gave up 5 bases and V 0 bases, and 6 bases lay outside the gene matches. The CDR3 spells CASSPPGQNFETQYF. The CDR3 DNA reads TGTGCCAGCTCACCACCGGGACAGAATTTCGAGACCCAGTACTTC.

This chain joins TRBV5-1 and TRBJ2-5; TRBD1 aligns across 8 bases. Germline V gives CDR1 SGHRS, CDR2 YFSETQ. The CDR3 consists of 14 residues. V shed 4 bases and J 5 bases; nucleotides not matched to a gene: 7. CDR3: CASSGGQGGETQYF. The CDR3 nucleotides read TGCGCCAGCAGCGGCGGACAGGGTGGGGAGACCCAGTACTTC.

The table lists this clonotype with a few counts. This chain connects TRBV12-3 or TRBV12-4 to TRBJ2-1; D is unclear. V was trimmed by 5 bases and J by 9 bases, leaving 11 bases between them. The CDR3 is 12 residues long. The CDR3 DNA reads TGTGCCAGCAGTCTCCGGAACGTTGAGCAGTTCTTC. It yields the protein CASSLRNVEQFF.

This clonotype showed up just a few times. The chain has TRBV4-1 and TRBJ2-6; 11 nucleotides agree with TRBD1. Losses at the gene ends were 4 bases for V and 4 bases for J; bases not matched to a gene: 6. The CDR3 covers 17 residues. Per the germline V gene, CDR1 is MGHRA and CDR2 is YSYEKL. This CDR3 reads CASSLWTGGLGANVLTF. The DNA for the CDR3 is TGCGCCAGCAGCCTCTGGACAGGGGGCTTGGGGGCCAACGTCCTGACTTTC.